These 8 T cell receptor beta chains share one sample of origin, sequenced in a study of cytomegalovirus exposure and HLA in healthy donors. The PCR ran on 60 Vbeta and 13 Jbeta primers. The assay was immunoSEQ multiplex PCR, and TCRdb's table has in-frame clones only and misses some. This table has 150,000 to 200,000 clones, roughly 79% appearing once. Sequencing was carried out using PBMCs. Source of these receptors: a woman aged 40 to 55 in good health and CMV-seronegative.

The rearrangement links TRBV11-3 to TRBJ2-1; 7 nucleotides align to TRBD1. J was trimmed by 10 bases and V by 4 bases; bases with no gene match: 4. The CDR3 totals 12 residues. The V gene's germline CDR1 is SGHNT and CDR2 YENEEA. The CDR3: CASSSGGWEQFF. The CDR3 nucleotides read TGTGCCAGCAGCTCAGGGGGTTGGGAGCAGTTCTTC.

The J gene is TRBJ1-1, the V gene TRBV11-3; the D gene is possibly TRBD1 (5 bases). Trimming stripped 5 bases from V and 1 base from J, with 11 bases between. This CDR3 has 14 residues. CDR1 SGHNT and CDR2 YENEEA come from the germline V gene. Written as DNA, the CDR3 is TGTGCCAGCAGCCCAACCCAGGGGAACACTGAAGCTTTCTTT. It encodes CASSPTQGNTEAFF.

The genes are TRBV28 and TRBJ2-1; possible D gene TRBD2, 7 bases. From germline, CDR1 is MDHEN and CDR2 SYDVKM. There are 16 residues in the CDR3. V was pared by 6 bases and J by 0 bases, with 15 bases between. The chain's CDR3 is CASRSAAGASYNEQFF. In nucleotides, the CDR3 is TGTGCCAGCAGGTCAGCGGCGGGGGCCTCCTACAATGAGCAGTTCTTC.

The CDR3 loop reads CASSRGGPTGSKNIQYF. In DNA form, the CDR3 reads TGTGCCAGCAGCCGTGGTGGGCCAACGGGATCAAAAAACATTCAGTACTTC. This chain joins TRBV5-4 and TRBJ2-4; D may be TRBD2 (5 bases). The CDR3 runs to 17 residues. Deletions cut 4 bases from V and 4 bases from J, with 21 bases between. Germline V gene sequence: CDR1 SGHNT, CDR2 YYREEE (reference sequence).

The chain has TRBV19 and TRBJ1-5; D is possibly TRBD1 (6 bases). The V end lost 7 bases, the J end lost 0 bases, and 22 bases lay between the germline ends. Germline assignment: CDR1 LNHDA and CDR2 SQIVND (reference sequence). This CDR3 spans 18 amino acids. Here the CDR3 DNA reads TGTGCCAGTACTAAGGACAGTGGGATCACTAATAGCAATCAGCCCCAGCATTTT. It encodes CASTKDSGITNSNQPQHF.

This clone was seen only once. V is TRBV19 and J is TRBJ2-5, with 8 bases identical to TRBD2. CDR1 LNHDA and CDR2 SQIVND come from the germline V gene (reference sequence). The ends lost 6 bases at V and 4 bases at J; junction bases unmatched: 4. The CDR3 is made up of 13 amino acids. CDR3 sequence reads: CASRAGGIETQYF. CDR3 in DNA: TGTGCCAGTAGGGCGGGAGGTATAGAGACCCAGTACTTC.

The chain carries TRBV30 and TRBJ1-4; TRBD1 aligns across 8 bases. V lost 8 bases and J lost 8; bases outside the gene matches: 10. The germline V gene encodes CDR1 GTSNPN and CDR2 SVGIG (reference sequence). The CDR3 contains 13 residues. CDR3 coding DNA: TGTGCCAGTACAGGGGGTCCCAGCGAAAAACTGTTTTTT. Translating gives CASTGGPSEKLFF.

The table lists this clone with a few counts. CDR3 DNA sequence: TGTGCCAGCAGTGAAAGGCCTAGCGGGAGGGCCTTAGAGACCCAGTACTTC. This translates into CASSERPSGRALETQYF. The chain carries TRBV6-1 and TRBJ2-5; the match to TRBD2 covers 12 bases. J was trimmed by 4 bases and V by 2 bases; bases with no gene match: 8. The CDR3 loop spans 17 amino acids. Germline V gene lookup returns CDR1 MNHNS and CDR2 SASEGT.